This T cell receptor beta chain was identified during a study of circulating tumor DNA in untreated peripheral T-cell lymphoma (dated by TCRdb to about 2021). What the authors observed across the whole study: Tumor-specific clonotypes were identified in more than 75% of patients, from over 85% of baseline tissues and about 64% of baseline serum samples.

The receptor library was made with the immunoSEQ multiplex PCR assay. TCRdb holds this immuneACCESS table with in-frame rearrangements only. Some clones are missing; in checked studies, unresolved V genes explain under half, and the rest has no known cause. The sample profile shows approximately 6,900 clones; about 72% of them were found once. Over 25% of the sample comes from the top ten. To identify tumor-specific TCR clonotypes, tumor tissue taken at baseline, before any treatment, was sequenced. The study used next-generation sequencing of T-cell receptor sequences to monitor peripheral T-cell lymphoma patients receiving frontline treatment on a trial. As concerns this clone: No antigen is known for it. Base quality data are lacking; no much larger clone is found one base away.

This TCR was recovered from a human donor with peripheral T-cell lymphoma. The material sequenced was tumor tissue.

Here the CDR3 is given as CASSPQKLKDRTDYGYTF. Here is the DNA: TGTGCCAGCTCACCACAAAAGTTAAAGGACAGGACGGACTATGGCTACACCTTC. Recombination joined TRBV18 with TRBJ1-2, and 7 bases in between align with TRBD1. The germline V and J ends show losses of 1 base and 3 bases respectively, and no gene match explains 14 bases of the junction. In the germline V gene, CDR1 corresponds to KGHSH and CDR2 to LQKENI. Including the terminal cysteine and phenylalanine, the CDR3 comprises 18 residues. The entry retains the CDR3 DNA only, 54 bases that are in frame from base 1.